This TCR beta chain was identified in a study of monozygotic twins with cystic fibrosis. Deletions cut 0 bases from V and 0 bases from J, with 3 bases between. Germline V gene data show CDR1 as SQVTM and CDR2 as ANQGSEA. CDR3 length: 13 amino acids. The repertoire was sequenced with immunoSEQ multiplex PCR; TCRdb's copy has only in-frame clones and lacks some. The sample lists fewer than 15,000 clones; roughly 98% were seen once. The chain uses TRBV29-1 and TRBJ2-4; D is uncertain. The receptor comes from a girl aged 2 to 10 with cystic fibrosis. The sample taken for sequencing was blood. The CDR3 reads CSVEELAKNIQYF. DNA for the CDR3: TGCAGCGTTGAAGAGCTAGCCAAAAACATTCAGTACTTC. Supplemented by reference TRBV29-1 and TRBJ2-4, the full variable domain reads SAVISQKPSRDICQRGTSLTIQCQVDSQVTMMFWYRQQPGQSLTLIATANQGSEATYESGFVIDKFPISRPNLTFSTLTVSNMSPEDSSIYLCSVEELAKNIQYFGAGTRLSVL.